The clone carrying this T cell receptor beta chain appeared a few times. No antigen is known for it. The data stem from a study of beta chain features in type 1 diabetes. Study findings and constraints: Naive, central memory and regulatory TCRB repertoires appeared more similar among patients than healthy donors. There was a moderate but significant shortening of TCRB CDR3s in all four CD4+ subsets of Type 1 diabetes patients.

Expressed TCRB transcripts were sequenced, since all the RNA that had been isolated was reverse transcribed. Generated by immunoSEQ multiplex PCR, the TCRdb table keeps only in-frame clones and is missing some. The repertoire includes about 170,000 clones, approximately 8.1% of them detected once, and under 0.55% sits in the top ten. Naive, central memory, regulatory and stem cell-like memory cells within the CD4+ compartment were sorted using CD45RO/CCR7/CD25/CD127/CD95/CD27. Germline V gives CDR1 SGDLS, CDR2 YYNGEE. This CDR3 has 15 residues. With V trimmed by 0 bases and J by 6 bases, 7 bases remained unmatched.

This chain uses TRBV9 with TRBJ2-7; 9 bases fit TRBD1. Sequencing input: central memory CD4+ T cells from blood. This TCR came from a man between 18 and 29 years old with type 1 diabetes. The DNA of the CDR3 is TGTGCCAGCAGCGTAGTAGGGACAGGGTTTACCGAGCAGTACTTC. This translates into CASSVVGTGFTEQYF.